This TCR beta chain comes out of a study of beta chain features in type 1 diabetes. Whole-study results and caveats: For patients, the naive, central memory and Treg TCRB repertoires appeared more alike than for healthy donors. Shortening that was moderate but significant affected the TCRB CDR3s of Type 1 diabetes patients in all four CD4+ subsets. Patients and controls would be equally affected if PCR favored shorter templates.

CD4+ naive, central memory, regulatory and stem cell-like memory cells were sorted via CD45RO/CCR7/CD25/CD127/CD95/CD27. Each of the sorted populations had a purity greater than 95%. Expressed TCRB transcripts were sequenced, since all the RNA that had been isolated was reverse transcribed. Generated by immunoSEQ multiplex PCR, the TCRdb table keeps only in-frame clones and is missing some. The sample lists over 650,000 clones; roughly an eighth were seen once. Germline CDR1 reads SNHLY; CDR2 reads FYNNEI. The CDR3 consists of 12 residues. V lost 11 bases and J lost 6, with 16 bases in between. This clone was counted only a few times. What it recognizes is unknown.

V gene TRBV2 combines with J gene TRBJ1-1; D is unclear. The TCR comes from a man aged 18 to 30 with type 1 diabetes. The sequenced sample consisted of naive CD4+ T cells from blood. The CDR3 DNA reads TGTGCCGGCCGGGATTTGGAAGCTGAAGCTTTCTTT. Its protein is CAGRDLEAEAFF.